Below are 27 T cell receptor beta chains sequenced from a single sample in a study of OX40 agonist ivuxolimab in advanced cancers. TCRdb keeps only in-frame clones here, not all; method: immunoSEQ multiplex PCR. The sample records more than 60,000 clones, 94% being singletons. Sequences were derived from CD4+ or CD8+ T cells sorted from blood, sampled in a trial of the OX40 agonist ivuxolimab. These receptors were collected from an adult with an advanced solid tumor such as melanoma, head and neck, liver or kidney cancer.

The chain employs TRBV7-9 and TRBJ2-7; maybe TRBD1 (7 bases). The CDR3 runs to 15 residues. Trimming cost V 5 bases and J 1 base, with 15 bases left between them. Germline assignment: CDR1 SEHNR and CDR2 FQNEAQ (reference sequence). CDR3 nucleotides: TGTGCCAGCAGCGGGGGGACAGTGCCTTCCTACGAGCAGTACTTC. This codes for CASSGGTVPSYEQYF.

This clone was picked up one time. The chain carries TRBV5-4 and TRBJ2-2; no firm D call. The CDR3 has 14 amino acids. Germline assignment: CDR1 SGHNT and CDR2 YYREEE (reference sequence). The V end was cut by 3 bases, the J end by 1 base, with 7 bases between. As DNA, the CDR3 is TGTGCCAGCAGCTATTCGGAGAACACCGGGGAGCTGTTTTTT. It codes for CASSYSENTGELFF.

The chain joins TRBV7-9 to TRBJ2-7, with D tentatively TRBD1 (6 bases). The CDR3 spans 14 residues. Germline V gene sequence: CDR1 SEHNR, CDR2 FQNEAQ (reference sequence). With 5 bases removed from V and 2 bases from J, the gap between germline ends came to 13 bases. CDR3: CASSPFGQTYEQYF. The CDR3 bases are TGTGCCAGCAGCCCCTTTGGACAGACCTACGAGCAGTACTTC.

V gene TRBV27 combines with J gene TRBJ2-1; perhaps TRBD1 as D (6 bases). Germline V gene lookup returns CDR1 MNHEY and CDR2 SMNVEV (reference sequence). The CDR3 covers 15 residues. Between the trimmed V and J ends, which lost 2 bases and 0 bases, there was a span of 8 bases. This CDR3 is CASSLTGNSYNEQFF. CDR3 sequence (DNA): TGTGCCAGCAGTTTAACAGGGAACTCCTACAATGAGCAGTTCTTC.

The rearrangement uses TRBV29-1 and TRBJ1-3; D remains unclear. V was shortened by 2 bases and J by 12 bases, with 14 bases between the two germline ends. CDR1 and CDR2 (germline): SQVTM, ANQGSEA. This CDR3 comprises 12 residues. The DNA for the CDR3 is TGCAGCGTTGAATCGACCCGACGGGGCATATATTTT. It translates to CSVESTRRGIYF.

The chain is built from TRBV19 and TRBJ2-2; 7 bases map to TRBD2. Germline loops: CDR1 LNHDA, CDR2 SQIVND (reference sequence). The junction had 4 bases not matched to a gene; V was cut back by 3 bases and J by 3 bases. The CDR3 extends over 15 amino acids. CDR3: CASSIWLADTGELFF. Here the CDR3 DNA reads TGTGCCAGTAGTATCTGGCTAGCGGACACCGGGGAGCTGTTTTTT.

This clone occurred once. The genes are TRBV28 and TRBJ2-7; D remains unclear. Germline V gives CDR1 MDHEN, CDR2 SYDVKM. The CDR3 contains 17 residues. With 5 bases removed from V and 1 base from J, the gap between germline ends came to 21 bases. The CDR3 sequence: CASSPRGVDFSSYEQYF. The CDR3 DNA is TGTGCCAGCAGTCCACGCGGAGTAGATTTTTCTTCCTACGAGCAGTACTTC.

V is TRBV9 and J is TRBJ1-1, with D unclear. The CDR3 covers 14 residues. Trimming left V 0 bases short and J 2 bases short, with 8 bases between. The germline V gene has CDR1 SGDLS and CDR2 YYNGEE. In nucleotides, the CDR3 is TGTGCCAGCAGCGTAGAGTTAGCTAACACTGAAGCTTTCTTT. The encoded protein is CASSVELANTEAFF.

This clone showed up just once. The chain couples TRBV28 to TRBJ1-1; D is possibly TRBD1 (5 bases). This CDR3 is built from 13 residues. CDR1 MDHEN and CDR2 SYDVKM come from the germline V gene. V was shortened by 2 bases and J by 3 bases, with 7 bases between the two germline ends. The CDR3 spells CASSLGTDTEAFF. The CDR3 nucleotides read TGTGCCAGCAGTTTAGGGACCGACACTGAAGCTTTCTTT.

Comments on this clone: It is unclear where the CDR3 begins or ends on the DNA, so no DNA is shown, and the CDR3 is as TCRdb lists it. This chain joins TRBV12-1 and TRBJ1-3. TRBV12-1 is classified as a pseudogene. The CDR3 sequence runs 14 residues, both termini included. The CDR3 is CAGCSVGSGNTIYF.

The chain couples TRBV10-3 to TRBJ2-7, with D perhaps matching TRBD1 or TRBD2 (5 bases each). The V end was cut by 10 bases, the J end by 3 bases, with 16 bases between. This CDR3 spans 13 amino acids. Looked up from germline, CDR1 is ENHRY and CDR2 is SYGVKD. CDR3 in DNA: TGTGCCACCCGGGACGGATCACACTACGAGCAGTACTTC. It yields the protein CATRDGSHYEQYF.

The chain links TRBV30 to TRBJ2-5, with D unclear. Between the trimmed V and J ends, which lost 2 bases and 4 bases, there was a span of 5 bases. Germline V lookup: CDR1 GTSNPN, CDR2 SVGIG (reference sequence). This CDR3 region has 11 residues. The CDR3 sequence is CAWSKRETQYF. The CDR3, as DNA: TGTGCCTGGAGTAAGCGAGAGACCCAGTACTTC.

This sequence joins TRBV10-1 and TRBJ1-1; TRBD1 matches 9 bases. J lost 2 bases, V lost 2 bases, and 9 bases had no gene match. The CDR3 spans 17 residues. The germline CDR1 and CDR2 sequences are WNHNN and SYGVQD (reference sequence). CDR3 in DNA: TGCGCCAGCAGTGAGCATCTGGGACAGGGAAGTAACACTGAAGCTTTCTTT. As protein: CASSEHLGQGSNTEAFF.

The chain uses TRBV4-1 and TRBJ2-7, with TRBD2 matching 12 bases. V was clipped by 4 bases and J by 2 bases; unmatched bases: 3. CDR3 length: 15 amino acids. Per the germline V gene, CDR1 is MGHRA and CDR2 is YSYEKL. Here the CDR3 DNA reads TGCGCCAGCAGCCCTAGCGGGGGGGGGACCTACGAGCAGTACTTC. This translates into CASSPSGGGTYEQYF.

This sequence joins TRBV28 and TRBJ2-7, with TRBD1 as a possible D gene (6 bases). The germline V gene has CDR1 MDHEN and CDR2 SYDVKM. There are 14 residues in the CDR3. V dropped 3 bases and J dropped 2 bases, with 11 bases sitting between them. In DNA form, the CDR3 reads TGTGCCAGCAGTTTTGAGGGGACAACCTACGAGCAGTACTTC. It is translated as CASSFEGTTYEQYF.

The rearrangement uses TRBV29-1 and TRBJ2-2; no definite D call. The CDR3 runs 18 residues. V lost 7 bases and J lost 2, with 26 bases in between. Germline-derived CDR1 and CDR2 are SQVTM and ANQGSEA. In nucleotides, the CDR3 is TGCAGCGCTGTTTACCTGTTCCTAGGAACGACAAACACCGGGGAGCTGTTTTTT. It translates to CSAVYLFLGTTNTGELFF.

The V call is TRBV28, the J call TRBJ2-3; the match to TRBD2 covers 14 bases. V lost 8 bases to trimming and J lost 1 base; unmatched junction nucleotides: 8. This CDR3 is built from 17 residues. Germline CDR1 MDHEN, CDR2 SYDVKM. For the CDR3, the DNA is TGTGCCAGCTCCGGGACTAGCGGGAGTAGGGGCACAGATACGCAGTATTTT. Protein: CASSGTSGSRGTDTQYF.

This clone showed up just once. The chain couples TRBV29-1 to TRBJ1-4; no firm D call. Germline assignment: CDR1 SQVTM and CDR2 ANQGSEA. The CDR3 contains 12 residues. Trimming took 6 bases from V and 8 from J, leaving 13 bases between them. The DNA of the CDR3 is TGCAGCGTCCGAGGATTCGGGGAAAAACTGTTTTTT. As protein: CSVRGFGEKLFF.

V and J are TRBV7-2 and TRBJ1-2, with D unresolved. Germline V gives CDR1 SGHTA, CDR2 FQGNSA. This CDR3 contains 15 residues. The germline V and J ends were trimmed by 4 bases and 4 bases, with 16 bases remaining between them. Here the CDR3 reads CASSSTPLWGYGYTF. CDR3 DNA: TGTGCCAGCAGCTCTACCCCTCTATGGGGCTATGGCTACACCTTC. Using reference TRBV7-2 and TRBJ1-2 for the parts outside the CDR3, the full variable domain is GAGVSQSPSNKVTEKGKDVELRCDPISGHTALYWYRQSLGQGLEFLIYFQGNSAPDKSGLPSDRFSAERTGGSVSTLTIQRTQQEDSAVYLCASSSTPLWGYGYTFGSGTRLTVV.

V and J are TRBV7-9 and TRBJ1-2; TRBD1 matches 7 bases. From germline, CDR1 is SEHNR and CDR2 FQNEAQ (reference sequence). J gave up 1 base and V 5 bases, and 7 bases lay outside the gene matches. CDR3 length: 15 amino acids. DNA for the CDR3: TGTGCCAGCAGCATCTCGACAGGGTTTAACTATGGCTACACCTTC. Translation gives CASSISTGFNYGYTF.

The sample holds one count of this clone. This chain connects TRBV6-5 to TRBJ1-1; D unclear. The CDR3 has 14 residues. Germline lookup yields CDR1 MNHEY and CDR2 SVGAGI. V was pared by 0 bases and J by 5 bases, with 10 bases between. Here the CDR3 reads CASSYSILGTEAFF. The CDR3, as DNA: TGTGCCAGCAGTTACTCGATCTTGGGGACTGAAGCTTTCTTT.

This chain uses TRBV27 with TRBJ2-7; 9 positions match TRBD2. This CDR3 spans 12 amino acids. In germline, CDR1 is MNHEY, CDR2 SMNVEV (reference sequence). The trim removed 5 bases at V and 4 bases at J, leaving 0 bases unmatched. The CDR3 loop reads CASSSGRYEQYF. The CDR3, as DNA: TGTGCCAGCAGTAGCGGGAGGTACGAGCAGTACTTC.

This clone is a singleton in its sample. The chain carries TRBV13 and TRBJ2-3, with D possibly matching TRBD2 (6 bases). The CDR3 is 17 residues long. Germline CDR1 is PRHDT and CDR2 is FYEKMQ (reference sequence). Trimming shortened V by 5 bases and J by 7 bases, and 25 bases separated the two germline ends. CDR3 bases: TGTGCCAGCAGCCGATTTCGGGGGACGCCCCGCGCGAATACGCAGTATTTT. Translated: CASSRFRGTPRANTQYF.

J is TRBJ1-5 and V is TRBV28; D is unresolved. Trimming left V 3 bases short and J 3 bases short, with 0 bases between. The germline V gene has CDR1 MDHEN and CDR2 SYDVKM. This CDR3 has 11 residues. This CDR3 is CASSFNQPQHF. CDR3 sequence (DNA): TGTGCCAGCAGTTTCAATCAGCCCCAGCATTTT.

The rearrangement uses TRBV10-3 and TRBJ2-2; no definite D call. Per germline, CDR1 ENHRY and CDR2 SYGVKD. Between the trimmed V and J ends, which lost 0 bases and 5 bases, there was a span of 19 bases. The CDR3 is 18 amino acids. The DNA for the CDR3 is TGTGCCATCAGTGAGTCGAAAGAACAGACCAAAATAACCGGGGAGCTGTTTTTT. Encoded protein: CAISESKEQTKITGELFF.

A few counts support this clone. V and J are TRBV29-1 and TRBJ1-1; TRBD1 is a possible D gene (5 bases). The germline V gene has CDR1 SQVTM and CDR2 ANQGSEA. With 6 bases removed from V and 7 bases from J, the gap between germline ends came to 12 bases. The CDR3 is made up of 11 amino acids. The CDR3 nucleotides are TGCAGCGTAAGCTACCAGGGTGAAGCTTTCTTT. Translating gives CSVSYQGEAFF.

Comments on this clone: The junction does not match germline at one end; this may be a read error. V gene TRBV23-1 combines with J gene TRBJ1-2; tentatively, D is TRBD1 (5 bases). TRBV23-1 falls under the ORF class, with uncertain function. The CDR3 has 16 residues. In nucleotides, the CDR3 is TGCGCCAGCAGTCAATCGTCCCTAAGGGGACCTCATCTTGCCCTTTTC. Residues: CASSQSSLRGPHLALF.